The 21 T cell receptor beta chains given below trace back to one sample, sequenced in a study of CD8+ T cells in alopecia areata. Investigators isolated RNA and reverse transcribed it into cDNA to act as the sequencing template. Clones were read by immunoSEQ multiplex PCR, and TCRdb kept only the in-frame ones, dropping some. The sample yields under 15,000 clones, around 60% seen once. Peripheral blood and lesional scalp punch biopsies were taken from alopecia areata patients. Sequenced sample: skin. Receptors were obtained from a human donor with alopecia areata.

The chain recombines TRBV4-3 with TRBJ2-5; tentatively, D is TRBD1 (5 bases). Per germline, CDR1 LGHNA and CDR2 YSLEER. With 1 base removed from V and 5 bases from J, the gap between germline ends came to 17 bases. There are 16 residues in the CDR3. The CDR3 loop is CASSQAPGWMGETQYF. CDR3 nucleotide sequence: TGCGCCAGCAGCCAAGCCCCAGGGTGGATGGGGGAGACCCAGTACTTC.

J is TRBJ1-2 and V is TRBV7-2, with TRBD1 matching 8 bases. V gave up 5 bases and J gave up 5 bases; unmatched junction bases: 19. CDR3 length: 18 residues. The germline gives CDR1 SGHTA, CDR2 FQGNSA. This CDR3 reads CASSRSPVGLDRVYGYTF. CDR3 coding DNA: TGTGCCAGCAGCCGTAGTCCTGTGGGCCTGGACAGGGTTTATGGCTACACCTTC.

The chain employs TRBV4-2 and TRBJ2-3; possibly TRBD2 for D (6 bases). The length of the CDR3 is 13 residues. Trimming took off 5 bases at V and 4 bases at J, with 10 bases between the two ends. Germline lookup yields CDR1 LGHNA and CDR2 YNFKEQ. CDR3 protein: CASSLREPDTQYF. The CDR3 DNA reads TGTGCCAGCAGCTTGCGGGAACCAGATACGCAGTATTTT.

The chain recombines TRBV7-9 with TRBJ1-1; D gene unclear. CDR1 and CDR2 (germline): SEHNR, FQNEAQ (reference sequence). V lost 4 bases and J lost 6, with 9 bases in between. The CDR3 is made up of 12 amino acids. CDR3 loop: CASSSGGAEAFF. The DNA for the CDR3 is TGTGCCAGCAGCTCCGGCGGCGCTGAAGCTTTCTTT.

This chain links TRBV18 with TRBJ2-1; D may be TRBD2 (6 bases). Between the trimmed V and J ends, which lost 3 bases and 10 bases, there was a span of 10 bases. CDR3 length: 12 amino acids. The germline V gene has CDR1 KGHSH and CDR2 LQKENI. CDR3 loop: CASSPLSGEQFF. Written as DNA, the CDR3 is TGTGCCAGCTCACCCCTTAGCGGAGAGCAGTTCTTC.

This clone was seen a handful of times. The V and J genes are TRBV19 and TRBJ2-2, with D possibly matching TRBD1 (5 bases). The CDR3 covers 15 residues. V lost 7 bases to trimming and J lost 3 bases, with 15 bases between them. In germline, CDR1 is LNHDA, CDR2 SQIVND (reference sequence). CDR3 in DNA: TGTGCCAGTACCTCCAGGGTTGGGGACACCGGGGAGCTGTTTTTT. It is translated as CASTSRVGDTGELFF.

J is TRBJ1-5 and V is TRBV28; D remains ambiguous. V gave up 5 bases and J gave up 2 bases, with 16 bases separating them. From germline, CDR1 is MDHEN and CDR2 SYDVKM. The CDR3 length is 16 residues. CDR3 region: CASSPTGRVGNQPQHF. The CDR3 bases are TGTGCCAGCAGTCCCACCGGGAGGGTCGGCAATCAGCCCCAGCATTTT.

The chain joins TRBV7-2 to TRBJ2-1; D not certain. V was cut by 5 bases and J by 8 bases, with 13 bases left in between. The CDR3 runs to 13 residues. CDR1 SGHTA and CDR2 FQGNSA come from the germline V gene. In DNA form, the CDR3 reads TGTGCCAGCAGCCGTCCTACCCAGGATGAGCAGTTCTTC. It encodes CASSRPTQDEQFF.

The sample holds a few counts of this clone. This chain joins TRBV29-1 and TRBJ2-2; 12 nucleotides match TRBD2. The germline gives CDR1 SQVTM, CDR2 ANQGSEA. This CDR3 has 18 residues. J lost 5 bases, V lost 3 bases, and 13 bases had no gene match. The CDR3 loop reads CSVDSGPSGRGRTGELFF. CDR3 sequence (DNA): TGCAGCGTTGATTCGGGTCCTAGCGGGAGGGGGCGGACCGGGGAGCTGTTTTTT.

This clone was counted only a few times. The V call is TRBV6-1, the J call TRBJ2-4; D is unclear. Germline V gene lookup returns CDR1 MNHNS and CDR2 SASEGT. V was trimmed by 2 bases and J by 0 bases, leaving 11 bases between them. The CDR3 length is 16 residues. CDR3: CASSEQIGGAKNIQYF. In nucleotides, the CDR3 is TGTGCCAGCAGTGAACAGATCGGCGGAGCCAAAAACATTCAGTACTTC.

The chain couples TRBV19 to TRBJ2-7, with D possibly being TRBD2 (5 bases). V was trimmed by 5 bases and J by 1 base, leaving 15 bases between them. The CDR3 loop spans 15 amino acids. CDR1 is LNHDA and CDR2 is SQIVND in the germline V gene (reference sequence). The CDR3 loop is CASSEVLGGSYEQYF. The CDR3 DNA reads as TGTGCCAGTAGTGAGGTACTAGGCGGGTCCTACGAGCAGTACTTC.

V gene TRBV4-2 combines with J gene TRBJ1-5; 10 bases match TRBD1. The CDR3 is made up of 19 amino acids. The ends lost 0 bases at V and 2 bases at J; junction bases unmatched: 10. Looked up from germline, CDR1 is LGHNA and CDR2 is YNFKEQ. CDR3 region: CASSQEGLSGTGGNQPQHF. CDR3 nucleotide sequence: TGTGCCAGCAGCCAAGAAGGATTGTCCGGGACAGGGGGCAATCAGCCCCAGCATTTT.

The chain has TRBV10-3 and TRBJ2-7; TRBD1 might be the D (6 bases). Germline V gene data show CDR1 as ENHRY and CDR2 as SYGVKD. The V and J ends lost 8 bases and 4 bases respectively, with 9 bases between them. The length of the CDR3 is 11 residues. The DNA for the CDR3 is TGTGCCATCGGGGGCGGGTACGAGCAGTACTTC. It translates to CAIGGGYEQYF.

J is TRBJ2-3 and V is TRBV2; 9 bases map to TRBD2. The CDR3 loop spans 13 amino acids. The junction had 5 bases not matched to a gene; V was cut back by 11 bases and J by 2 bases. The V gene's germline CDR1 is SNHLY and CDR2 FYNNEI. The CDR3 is CARGRETTDTQYF. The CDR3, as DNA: TGTGCCCGCGGGAGGGAAACCACAGATACGCAGTATTTT. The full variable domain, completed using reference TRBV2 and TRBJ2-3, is EPEVTQTPSHQVTQMGQEVILRCVPISNHLYFYWYRQILGQKVEFLVSFYNNEISEKSEIFDDQFSVERPDGSNFTLKIRSTKLEDSAMYFCARGRETTDTQYFGPGTRLTVL.

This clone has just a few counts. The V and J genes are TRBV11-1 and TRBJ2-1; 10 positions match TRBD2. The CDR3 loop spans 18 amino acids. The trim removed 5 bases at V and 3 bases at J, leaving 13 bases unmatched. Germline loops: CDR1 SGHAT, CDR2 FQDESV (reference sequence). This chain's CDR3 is CASSLLGSLAGVYNEQFF. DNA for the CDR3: TGTGCCAGCAGCCTACTTGGCTCCCTAGCGGGAGTCTACAATGAGCAGTTCTTC.

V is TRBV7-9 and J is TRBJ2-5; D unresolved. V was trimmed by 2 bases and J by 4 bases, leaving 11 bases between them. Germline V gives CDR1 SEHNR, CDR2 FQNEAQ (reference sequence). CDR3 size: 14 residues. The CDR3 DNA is TGTGCCAGCAGCTTATTACCTGATTTAGAGACCCAGTACTTC. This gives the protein CASSLLPDLETQYF.

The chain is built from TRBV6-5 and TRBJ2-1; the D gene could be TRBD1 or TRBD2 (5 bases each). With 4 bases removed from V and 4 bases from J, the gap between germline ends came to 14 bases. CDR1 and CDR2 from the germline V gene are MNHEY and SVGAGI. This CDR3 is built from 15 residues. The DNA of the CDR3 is TGTGCCAGCAGTTCCCCAGTTGAGGGGTACAATGAGCAGTTCTTC. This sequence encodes CASSSPVEGYNEQFF.

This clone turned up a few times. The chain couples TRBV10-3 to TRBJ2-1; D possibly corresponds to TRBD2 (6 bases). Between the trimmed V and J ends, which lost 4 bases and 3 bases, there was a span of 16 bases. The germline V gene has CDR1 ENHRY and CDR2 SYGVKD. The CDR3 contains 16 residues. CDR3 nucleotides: TGTGCCATCAGTGGTCACTTGGGAGGAGACTACAATGAGCAGTTCTTC. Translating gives CAISGHLGGDYNEQFF.

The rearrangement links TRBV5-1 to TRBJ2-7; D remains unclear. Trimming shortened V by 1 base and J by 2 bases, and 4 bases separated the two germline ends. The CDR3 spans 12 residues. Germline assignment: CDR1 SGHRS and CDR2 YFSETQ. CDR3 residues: CASSLLPYEQYF. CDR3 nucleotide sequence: TGCGCCAGCAGCTTGTTGCCCTACGAGCAGTACTTC.

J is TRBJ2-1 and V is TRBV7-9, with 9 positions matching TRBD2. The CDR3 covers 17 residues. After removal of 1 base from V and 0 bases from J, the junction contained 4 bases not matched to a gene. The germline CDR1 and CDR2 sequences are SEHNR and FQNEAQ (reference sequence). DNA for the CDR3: TGTGCCAGCAGCTTAGGGCTAGCGGGAAACTCCTACAATGAGCAGTTCTTC. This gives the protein CASSLGLAGNSYNEQFF.

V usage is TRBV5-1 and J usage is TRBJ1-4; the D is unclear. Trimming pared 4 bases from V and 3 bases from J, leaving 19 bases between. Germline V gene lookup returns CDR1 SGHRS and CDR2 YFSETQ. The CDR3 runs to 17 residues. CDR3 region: CASSVEWVSGANEKLFF. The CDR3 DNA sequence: TGCGCCAGCAGCGTCGAATGGGTGTCCGGGGCTAATGAAAAACTGTTTTTT.